This paragraph reports one T cell receptor (beta chain). One end of the junction is discordant with germline, which a read error may explain. The data were taken from a study of human T cells and chemical hapten exposure. In the study overall: Diphenylcyclopropenone was applied weekly to patients' scalps across the approximately 25-week study. Per-sample variation in TCR yield stemmed mainly from small pooled library volume differences.

The library labeled individual cDNA molecules by adding unique molecular identifiers to them. One entry per CDR3 protein, called by TCRdb with MiXCR from the RACE reads. Of more than 250,000 distinct CDR3 sequences detected, approximately 8% appear once; the ten largest clones hold more than 0.95%. Time point of the sample: pre-sensitization, week 0. Stated treatment: therapeutic diphenylcyclopropenone sensitization with weekly scalp DPC. Germline V gene sequence: CDR1 SGHAT, CDR2 FQNNGV. The CDR3 loop spans 14 amino acids. The chain has TRBV11-2 and TRBJ2-6, with unresolved D. This clonotype was sampled from a young man with alopecia areata. Some clones in this sample may be carry-over from other donors' samples. This specimen was whole blood, taken in connection with sensitization to the hapten diphenylcyclopropenone (DPC). CDR3 region: CASSVEPGANVLTF. For the CDR3, the DNA is TGTGCCAGCAGCGTAGAGCCCGGGGCCAACGTCCTGACTTTC.